This TCR beta chain was sequenced in a study of shared clonotypes between healthy human individuals. Study outcomes and limitations: As a rule, naive subsets had a larger estimated richness than memory subsets. Relative to clonotypes present in all four donors, those not shared had lower generation probabilities.

An even split of each subset's genomic DNA across several immunoSEQ plates was performed. Data came from immunoSEQ multiplex PCR; TCRdb stores just in-frame clones and leaves some out. The table has 2 million to 2.5 million clones, around 93% seen once; the top ten hold under 2%. A remark on this clone: As yet, its antigen is unknown.

With V trimmed by 1 base and J by 5 bases, 6 bases remained unmatched. This CDR3 spans 16 amino acids. Looked up from germline, CDR1 is LNHDA and CDR2 is SQIVND (reference sequence). Naive CD8 cells lacked CD45RO, underwent positive selection for CCR7 and left out terminally differentiated effector memory CD45RA+ cells. Everyone who donated was a Caucasian adult who lived in Nashville, Tennessee. The rearrangement joins TRBV19 to TRBJ2-1, with 9 bases that match TRBD1. The sample was naive CD8+ T cells from PBMCs. This clonotype was sampled from a man younger than 30 in good health. Some clones in this sample may be carry-over from other donors' samples. The CDR3 region has the DNA TGTGCCAGTAGTATAGCAACCGGGACAGGGAACAATGAGCAGTTCTTC. Protein sequence: CASSIATGTGNNEQFF.